The present T cell receptor beta chain was sequenced within a study of shared clonotypes between healthy human individuals (dated by TCRdb to between 2020 and 2021). Study-wide context: The cohort comprised a couple of women and a few men aged 18 to 49 years. To increase sequencing depth and limit assay-specific biases, different laboratories used diverse techniques to prepare libraries and sequence TCR repertoires. Each donor's leukapheresis produced roughly between about 0.8 and 10 billion PBMCs. For each donor, three plates each were used for CD4 naive and CD4 memory, two plates were used for CD8 naive, and one plate was used for CD8 memory. The study deeply sequenced blood TCR repertoires of about five healthy adults to estimate repertoire size and the extent of clonotype sharing between individuals. The paper as a whole reports these results and caveats: The genetic and exposure-history diversity represented was limited by the small number of donors. Compared with non-shared clonotypes, the clonotypes found in all four sorted-subset donors had higher generation probabilities. Sampling was limited to blood, and TCR repertoires in tissue likely differ from TCR repertoires in blood. Pairwise subsampling led to the expectation that sequencing depth would affect the degree of clonotype sharing among donors. Roughly 5% of naive CD4, 3.5% of naive CD8, 2.3% of memory CD4, and around 0.42% of memory CD8 clonotypes were shared across several donors. Even with the large sequencing depth, rarefaction of the sorted-subset datasets indicated that sequencing was incomplete. Larger estimated clonotype richness was generally found for naive subsets than for memory subsets.

Regarding this clone: The clone's antigen remains unknown. There are no base qualities to consult, and no much larger clone falls within one base.

TCR CDR3 regions were amplified from genomic DNA by multiplex PCR using the deep immunoSEQ assay. Extracted genomic DNA from each cell subset was spread evenly across all wells of several immunoSEQ 96-well plates, with each plate serving as a replicate. Each replicate PCR for sorted subsets received around 210 ng genomic DNA, equal to roughly 29,000 T cell genomes. The purified libraries were quantified using a Qubit 3.0 fluorometer, sized with a Bioanalyzer 2100, and then quantified again using the KAPA Library Quantification kit. Every immunoSEQ 96-well plate was sequenced on a separate single-read 150-cycle Illumina NextSeq 550 flow cell. Per the source publication's procedure: Because the immunoSEQ output included only junctional sequences and no quality scores, the filtering could not be the same as the filtering used for full-length reads. Sequences were annotated with PyIR, a Python wrapper for IgBLAST v1.9, using IMGT germline references to assign V/J genes and CDR3. Reads with weak V/J assignments (E-value above 1e-6), missing CDR3, stop codons, out-of-frame junctions, or ambiguous translated residues were removed. V3J clonotypes were defined as sequences sharing the same inferred V gene, J gene, and CDR3 amino acid sequence. The percentage overlap between two repertoires was calculated by dividing the number of shared unique clonotypes by the size of the smaller repertoire. Richness of each repertoire was evaluated using RTK rarefaction, the Chao1 estimator, and Recon v2.1 estimates of unobserved clonotypes. OLGA was used to compute generation probabilities for all TCRbeta clonotypes that the gDNA method yielded from a few donors. The source is immuneACCESS, and TCRdb retained only in-frame sequences with V and J called. Part of the clones is not carried over; for the studies checked, unresolved V genes explain less than half of this, and the remainder is unexplained. V and J calls and clone size are as listed in that table; D and trimming were resolved from the DNA. This sample is represented by about 1.5 million clones; 95% to 99% of them were singletons. The top ten constitute about 0.45% of the sample.

Donors were healthy HIV-negative adults with no recently reported acute infections or vaccinations. Every donor was a Caucasian adult residing in Nashville, Tennessee, USA. Magnetic negative selection was used to enrich CD4+ T cells, after which naive cells were positively selected on CD45RA and the negative fraction became the memory subset. Blood was obtained by leukapheresis, after which PBMCs were separated by Ficoll-Histopaque density gradient centrifugation and cryopreserved in liquid nitrogen vapor phase. Analytical flow cytometry was used to check the purity and quantity of each magnetically sorted T cell population. Each sorted fraction had its genomic DNA isolated and then quantified by UV absorbance on a Nanodrop 2000c. Inclusive of the bounding cysteine and phenylalanine, the CDR3 is 16 residues long. Only CDR3 DNA remains: 48 bases, in frame from the first base. Sequences SEHNR (CDR1) and FQNEAQ (CDR2) are obtained from the germline V gene (reference sequence). Trimming accounts for 6 bases at V and 6 bases at J, while the number of junction bases matched to no gene is 15.

The source of this sequence is a man younger than 45 in good health. The sequence links TRBV7-9 to TRBJ2-7, with 9 bases matching TRBD2. Sequencing was done on a sample of naive CD4+ T cells sorted from blood. The cell subset or site label, read with the paper, signifies: CD45RA+ positively selected. The CDR3 has the sequence CASRATGGSGRREQYF. Here is the DNA: TGTGCCAGCAGAGCAACCGGTGGTAGCGGGAGACGCGAGCAGTACTTC.